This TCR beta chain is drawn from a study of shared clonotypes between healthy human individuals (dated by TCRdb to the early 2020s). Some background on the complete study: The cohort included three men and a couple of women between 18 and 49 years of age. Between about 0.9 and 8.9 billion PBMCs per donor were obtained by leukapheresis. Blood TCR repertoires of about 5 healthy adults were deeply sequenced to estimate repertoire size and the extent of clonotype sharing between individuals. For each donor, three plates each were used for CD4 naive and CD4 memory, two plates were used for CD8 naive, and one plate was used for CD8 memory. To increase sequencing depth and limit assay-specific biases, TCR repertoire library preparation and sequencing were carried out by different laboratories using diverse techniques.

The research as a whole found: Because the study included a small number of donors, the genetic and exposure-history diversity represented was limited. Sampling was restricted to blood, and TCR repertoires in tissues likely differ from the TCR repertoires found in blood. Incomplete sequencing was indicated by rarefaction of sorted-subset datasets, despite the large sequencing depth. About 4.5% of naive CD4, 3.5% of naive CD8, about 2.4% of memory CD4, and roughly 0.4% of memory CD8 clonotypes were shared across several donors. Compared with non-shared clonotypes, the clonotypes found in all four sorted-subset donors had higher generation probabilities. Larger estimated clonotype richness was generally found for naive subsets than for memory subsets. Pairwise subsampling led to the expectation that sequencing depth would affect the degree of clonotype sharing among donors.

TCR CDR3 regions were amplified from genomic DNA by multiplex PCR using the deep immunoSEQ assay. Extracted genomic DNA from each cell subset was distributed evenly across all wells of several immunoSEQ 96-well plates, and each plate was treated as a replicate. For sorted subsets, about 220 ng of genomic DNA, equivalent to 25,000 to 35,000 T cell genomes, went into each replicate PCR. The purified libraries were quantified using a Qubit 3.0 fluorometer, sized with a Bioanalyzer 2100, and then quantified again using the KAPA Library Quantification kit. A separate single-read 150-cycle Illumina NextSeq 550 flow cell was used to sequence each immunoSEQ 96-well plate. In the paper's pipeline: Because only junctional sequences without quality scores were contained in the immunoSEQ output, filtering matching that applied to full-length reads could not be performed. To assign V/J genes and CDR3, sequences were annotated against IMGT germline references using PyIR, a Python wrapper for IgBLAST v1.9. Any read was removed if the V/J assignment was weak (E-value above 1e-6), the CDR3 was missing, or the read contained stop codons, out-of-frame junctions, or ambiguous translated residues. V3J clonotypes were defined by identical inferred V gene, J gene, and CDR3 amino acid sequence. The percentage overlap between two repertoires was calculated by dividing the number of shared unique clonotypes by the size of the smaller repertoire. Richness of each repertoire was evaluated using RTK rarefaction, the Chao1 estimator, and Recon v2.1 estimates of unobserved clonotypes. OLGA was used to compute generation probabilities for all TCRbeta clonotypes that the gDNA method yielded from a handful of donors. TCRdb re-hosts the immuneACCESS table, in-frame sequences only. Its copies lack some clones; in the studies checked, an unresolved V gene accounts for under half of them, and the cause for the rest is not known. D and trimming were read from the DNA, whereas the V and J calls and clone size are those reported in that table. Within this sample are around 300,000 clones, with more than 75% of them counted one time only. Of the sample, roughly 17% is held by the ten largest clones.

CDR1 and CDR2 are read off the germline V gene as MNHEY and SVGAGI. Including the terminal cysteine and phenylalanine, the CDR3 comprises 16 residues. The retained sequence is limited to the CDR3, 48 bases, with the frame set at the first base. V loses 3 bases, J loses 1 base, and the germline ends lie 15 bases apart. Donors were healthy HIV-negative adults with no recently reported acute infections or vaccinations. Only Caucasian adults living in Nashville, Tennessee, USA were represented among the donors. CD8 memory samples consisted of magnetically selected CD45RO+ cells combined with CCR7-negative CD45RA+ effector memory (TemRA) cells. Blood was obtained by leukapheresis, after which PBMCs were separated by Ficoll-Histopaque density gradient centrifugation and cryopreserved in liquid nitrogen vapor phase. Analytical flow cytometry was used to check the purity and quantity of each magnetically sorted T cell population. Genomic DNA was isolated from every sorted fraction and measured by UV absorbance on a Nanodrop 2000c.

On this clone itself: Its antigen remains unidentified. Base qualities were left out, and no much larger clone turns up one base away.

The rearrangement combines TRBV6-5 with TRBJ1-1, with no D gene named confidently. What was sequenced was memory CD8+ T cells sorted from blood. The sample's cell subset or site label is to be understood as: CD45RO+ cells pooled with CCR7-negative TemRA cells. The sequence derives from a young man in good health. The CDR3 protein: CASSYRDWGENTEAFF. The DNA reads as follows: TGTGCCAGCAGTTATCGGGATTGGGGTGAGAACACTGAAGCTTTCTTT.